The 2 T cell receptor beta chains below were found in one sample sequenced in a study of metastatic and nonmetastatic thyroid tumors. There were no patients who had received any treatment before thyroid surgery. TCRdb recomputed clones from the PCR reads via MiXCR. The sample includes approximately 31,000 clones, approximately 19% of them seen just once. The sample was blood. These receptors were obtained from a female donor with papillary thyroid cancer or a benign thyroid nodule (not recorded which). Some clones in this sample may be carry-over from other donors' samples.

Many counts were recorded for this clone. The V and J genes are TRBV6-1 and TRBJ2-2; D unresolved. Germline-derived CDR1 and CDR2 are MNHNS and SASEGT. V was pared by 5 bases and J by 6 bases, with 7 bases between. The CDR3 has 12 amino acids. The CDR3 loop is CASSNPAGELFF. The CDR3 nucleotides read TGTGCCAGCAGTAACCCCGCCGGGGAGCTGTTTTTT.

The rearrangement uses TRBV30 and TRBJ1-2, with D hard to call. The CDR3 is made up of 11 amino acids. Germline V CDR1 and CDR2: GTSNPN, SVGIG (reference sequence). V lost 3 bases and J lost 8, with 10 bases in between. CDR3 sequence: CAWRDVGGYTF. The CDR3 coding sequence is TGTGCCTGGAGGGATGTGGGCGGCTACACCTTC.